This T cell receptor beta chain was documented in a study of esophageal squamous cell carcinoma under preoperative chemotherapy. Details on this clonotype: The antigen remains unidentified.

CDR3 length: 15 residues. The ends were cut back, 6 bases at V and 11 bases at J, with 24 bases in the middle. Germline V gives CDR1 MNHNS, CDR2 SASEGT. Study results and limitations: Post-treatment tumor-infiltrating lymphocytes appeared partly derived from peripheral T cells migrating into the tumor. Abundant clones tended to shrink rather than expand after paclitaxel-nedaplatin. After chemotherapy, TCR diversity rose significantly in peripheral T cells but not in tumor-infiltrating lymphocytes.

Time point described: before preoperative PTX-NDP chemotherapy. TCRdb reprocessed the PCR reads via MiXCR and lists one record per CDR3 protein. The repertoire consists of some 16,000 distinct CDR3 sequences, with roughly 60% occurring once and the leading ten covering about 53%. J is TRBJ2-3 and V is TRBV6-1; a weak D match, TRBD1 (6 bases). This sample was gathered from a patient given preoperative chemotherapy. This TCR was recovered from a human donor with esophageal squamous cell carcinoma. The donor label of this sample is uncertain. The CDR3 sequence: CASRTQGADTDEQYF. The CDR3 nucleotides read TGTGCCAGCAGGACACAGGGCGCTGACACCGATGAGCAGTATTTT.